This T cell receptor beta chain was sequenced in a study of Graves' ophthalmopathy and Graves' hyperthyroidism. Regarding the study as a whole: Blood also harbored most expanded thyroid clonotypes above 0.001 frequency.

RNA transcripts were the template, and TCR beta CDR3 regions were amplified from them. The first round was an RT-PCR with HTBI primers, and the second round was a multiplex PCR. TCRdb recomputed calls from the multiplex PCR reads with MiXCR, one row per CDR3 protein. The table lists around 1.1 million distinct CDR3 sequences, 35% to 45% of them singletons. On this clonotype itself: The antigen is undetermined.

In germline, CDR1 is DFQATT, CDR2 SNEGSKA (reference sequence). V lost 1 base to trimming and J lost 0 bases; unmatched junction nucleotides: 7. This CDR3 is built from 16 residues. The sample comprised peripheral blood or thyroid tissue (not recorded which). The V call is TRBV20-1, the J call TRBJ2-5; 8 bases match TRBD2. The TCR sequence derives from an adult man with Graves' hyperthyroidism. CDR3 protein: CSARASRGGYQETQYF. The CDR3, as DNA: TGCAGTGCTAGAGCCTCCCGGGGGGGATACCAAGAGACCCAGTACTTC.